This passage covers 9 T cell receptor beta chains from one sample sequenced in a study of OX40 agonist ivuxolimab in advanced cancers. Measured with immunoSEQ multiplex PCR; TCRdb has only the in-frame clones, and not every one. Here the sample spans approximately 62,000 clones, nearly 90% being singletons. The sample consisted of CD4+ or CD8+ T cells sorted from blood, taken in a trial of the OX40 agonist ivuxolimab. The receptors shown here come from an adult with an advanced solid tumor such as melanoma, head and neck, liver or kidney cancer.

The CDR3 reads CSARGRDTQYF. CDR3 bases: TGCAGTGCTAGAGGAAGAGATACGCAGTATTTT. This chain joins TRBV20-1 and TRBJ2-3; D remains ambiguous. The germline gives CDR1 DFQATT, CDR2 SNEGSKA (reference sequence). CDR3 length: 11 residues. Deletions cut 1 base from V and 5 bases from J, with 4 bases between.

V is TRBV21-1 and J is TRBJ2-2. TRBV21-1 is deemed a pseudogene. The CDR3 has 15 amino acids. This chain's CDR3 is CASSKRCRNTGELFF. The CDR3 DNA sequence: TGTGCCAGCAGCAAAAGATGCCGTAACACCGGGGAGCTGTTTTTT.

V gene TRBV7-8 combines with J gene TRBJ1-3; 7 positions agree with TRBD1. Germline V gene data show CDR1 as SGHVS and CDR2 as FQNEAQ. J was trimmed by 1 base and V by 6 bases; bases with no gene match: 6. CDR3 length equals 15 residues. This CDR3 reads CASREQGLSGNTIYF. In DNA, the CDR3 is TGTGCCAGCAGGGAACAGGGGCTTTCTGGAAACACCATATATTTT.

CDR3 bases: TGTGCCAGTAGTATCGGGCAGATAAACACTGAAGCTTTCTTT. Translation gives CASSIGQINTEAFF. The chain joins TRBV19 to TRBJ1-1; no clear D. Germline V CDR1 and CDR2: LNHDA, SQIVND (reference sequence). V was cut by 3 bases and J by 2 bases, with 10 bases left in between. CDR3 length: 14 amino acids.

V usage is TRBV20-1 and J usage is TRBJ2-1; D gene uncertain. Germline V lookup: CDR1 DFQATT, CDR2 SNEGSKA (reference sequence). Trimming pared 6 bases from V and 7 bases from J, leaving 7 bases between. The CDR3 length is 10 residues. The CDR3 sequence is CSAPKNEQFF. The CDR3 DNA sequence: TGCAGTGCCCCGAAGAATGAGCAGTTCTTC.

CDR3 in DNA: TGTGCCAGCAGCGCCCAAGACTTGGCCGAAGAGACCCAGTACTTC. The encoded protein is CASSAQDLAEETQYF. The chain couples TRBV11-2 to TRBJ2-5, with unresolved D. The germline V gene has CDR1 SGHAT and CDR2 FQNNGV. V lost 5 bases, J lost 3 bases, and 16 bases lay in between. This CDR3 has 15 residues.

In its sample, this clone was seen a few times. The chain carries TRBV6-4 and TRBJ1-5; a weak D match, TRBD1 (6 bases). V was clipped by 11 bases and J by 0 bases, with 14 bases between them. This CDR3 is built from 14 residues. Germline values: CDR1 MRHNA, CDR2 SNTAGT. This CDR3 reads CAGRTGSSNQPQHF. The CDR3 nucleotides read TGTGCCGGGCGTACAGGGAGTAGCAATCAGCCCCAGCATTTT.

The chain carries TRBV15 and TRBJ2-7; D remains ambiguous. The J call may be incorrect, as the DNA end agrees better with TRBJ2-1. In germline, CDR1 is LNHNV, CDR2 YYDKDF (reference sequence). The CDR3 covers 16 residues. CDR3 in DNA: TGTGCCACCAGCAGATTGGCAGGCAGGCCAGATCTAAAGCAGTTCTTC. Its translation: CATSRLAGRPDLKQFF.

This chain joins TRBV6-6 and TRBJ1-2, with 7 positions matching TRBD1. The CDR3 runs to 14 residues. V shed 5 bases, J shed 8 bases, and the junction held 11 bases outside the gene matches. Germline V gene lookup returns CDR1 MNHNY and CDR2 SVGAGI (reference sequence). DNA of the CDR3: TGTGCCAGCAGTGTCTTACCAGGGGGTGTAGGCTACACCTTC. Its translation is CASSVLPGGVGYTF.